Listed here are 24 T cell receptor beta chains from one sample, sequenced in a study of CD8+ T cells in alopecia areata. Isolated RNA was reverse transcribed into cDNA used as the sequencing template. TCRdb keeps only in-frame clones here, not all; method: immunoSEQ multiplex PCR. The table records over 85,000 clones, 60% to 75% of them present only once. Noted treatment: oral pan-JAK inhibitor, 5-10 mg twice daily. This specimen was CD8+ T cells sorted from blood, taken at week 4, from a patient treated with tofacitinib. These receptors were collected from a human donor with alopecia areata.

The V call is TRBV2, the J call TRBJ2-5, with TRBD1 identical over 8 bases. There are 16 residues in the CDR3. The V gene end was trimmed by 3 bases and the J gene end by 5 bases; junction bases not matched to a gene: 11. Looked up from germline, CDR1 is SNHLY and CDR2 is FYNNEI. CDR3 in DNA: TGTGCCAGCAGTGACGGTTCAGGGGGCGCCAGGGAGACCCAGTACTTC. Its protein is CASSDGSGGARETQYF.

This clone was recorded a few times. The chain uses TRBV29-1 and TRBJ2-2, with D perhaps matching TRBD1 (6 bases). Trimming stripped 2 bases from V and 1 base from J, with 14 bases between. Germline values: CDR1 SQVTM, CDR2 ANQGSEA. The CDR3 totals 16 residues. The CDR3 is CSVEFGEGVNTGELFF. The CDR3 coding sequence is TGCAGCGTTGAATTCGGTGAGGGGGTGAACACCGGGGAGCTGTTTTTT.

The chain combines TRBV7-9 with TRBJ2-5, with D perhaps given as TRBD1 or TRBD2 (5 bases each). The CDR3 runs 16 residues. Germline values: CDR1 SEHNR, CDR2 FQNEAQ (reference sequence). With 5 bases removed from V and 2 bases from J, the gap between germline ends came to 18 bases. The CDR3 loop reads CASSPARGSIQETQYF. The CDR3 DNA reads TGTGCCAGCAGCCCGGCGAGGGGTTCGATACAAGAGACCCAGTACTTC.

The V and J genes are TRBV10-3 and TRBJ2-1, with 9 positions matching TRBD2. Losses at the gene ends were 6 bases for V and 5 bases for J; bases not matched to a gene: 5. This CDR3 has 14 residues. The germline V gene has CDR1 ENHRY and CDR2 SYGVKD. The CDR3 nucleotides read TGTGCCATCAGACCGGGACTAGCAGACAATGAGCAGTTCTTC. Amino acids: CAIRPGLADNEQFF.

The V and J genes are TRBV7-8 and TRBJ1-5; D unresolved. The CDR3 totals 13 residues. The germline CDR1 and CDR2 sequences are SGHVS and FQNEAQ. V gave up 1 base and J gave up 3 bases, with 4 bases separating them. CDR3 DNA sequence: TGTGCCAGCAGCTTAGGGGTCAATCAGCCCCAGCATTTT. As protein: CASSLGVNQPQHF.

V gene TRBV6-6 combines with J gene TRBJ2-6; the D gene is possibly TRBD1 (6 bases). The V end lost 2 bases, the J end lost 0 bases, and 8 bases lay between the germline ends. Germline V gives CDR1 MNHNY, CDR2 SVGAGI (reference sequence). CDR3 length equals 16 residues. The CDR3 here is CASSYVTGSGANVLTF. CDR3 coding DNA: TGTGCCAGCAGTTACGTGACAGGCTCTGGGGCCAACGTCCTGACTTTC.

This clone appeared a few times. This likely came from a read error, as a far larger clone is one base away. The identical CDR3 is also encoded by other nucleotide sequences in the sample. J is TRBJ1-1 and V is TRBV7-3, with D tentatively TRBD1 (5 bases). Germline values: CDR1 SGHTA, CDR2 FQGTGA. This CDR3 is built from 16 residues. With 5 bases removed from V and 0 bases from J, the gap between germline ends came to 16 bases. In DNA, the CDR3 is TGTGCCAGCAGCCAAAGCCCTGGGGGGGTGAACACTGAAGCTTTCTTT. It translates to CASSQSPGGVNTEAFF.

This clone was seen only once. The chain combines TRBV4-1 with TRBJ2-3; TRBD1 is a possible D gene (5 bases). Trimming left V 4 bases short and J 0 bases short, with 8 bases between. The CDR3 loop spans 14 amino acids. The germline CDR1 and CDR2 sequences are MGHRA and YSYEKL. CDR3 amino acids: CASSPAGSTDTQYF. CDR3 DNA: TGCGCCAGCAGCCCAGCAGGGAGCACAGATACGCAGTATTTT.

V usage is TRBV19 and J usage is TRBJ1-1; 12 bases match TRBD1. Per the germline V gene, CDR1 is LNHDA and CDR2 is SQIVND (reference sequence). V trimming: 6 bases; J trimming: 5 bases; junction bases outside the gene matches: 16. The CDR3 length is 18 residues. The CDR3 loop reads CASSTGQGAESLFTEAFF. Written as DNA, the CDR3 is TGTGCCAGTAGCACGGGACAGGGGGCGGAATCTCTGTTTACTGAAGCTTTCTTT.

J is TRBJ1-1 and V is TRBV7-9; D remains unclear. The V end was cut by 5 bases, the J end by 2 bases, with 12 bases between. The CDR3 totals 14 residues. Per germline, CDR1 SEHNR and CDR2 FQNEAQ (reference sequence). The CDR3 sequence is CASSPMRPNTEAFF. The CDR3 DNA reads TGTGCCAGCAGCCCGATGCGGCCAAACACTGAAGCTTTCTTT.

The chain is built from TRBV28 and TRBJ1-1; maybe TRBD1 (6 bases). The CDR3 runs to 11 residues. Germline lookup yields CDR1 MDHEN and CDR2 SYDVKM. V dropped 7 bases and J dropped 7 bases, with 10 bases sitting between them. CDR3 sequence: CASTLTGEAFF. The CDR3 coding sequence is TGTGCCAGCACTTTGACAGGTGAAGCTTTCTTT.

Here the CDR3 reads CASSQDPGGSNQPQHF. The CDR3 DNA follows: TGCGCCAGCAGCCAAGATCCAGGGGGTAGCAATCAGCCCCAGCATTTT. V and J are TRBV4-1 and TRBJ1-5, with 7 bases lining up with TRBD1. Germline assignment: CDR1 MGHRA and CDR2 YSYEKL. J gave up 0 bases and V 0 bases, and 2 bases lay outside the gene matches. The CDR3 covers 16 residues.

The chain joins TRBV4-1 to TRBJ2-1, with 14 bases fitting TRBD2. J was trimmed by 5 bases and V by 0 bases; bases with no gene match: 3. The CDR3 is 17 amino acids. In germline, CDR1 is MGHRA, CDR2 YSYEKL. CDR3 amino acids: CASSQETGLAGDNEQFF. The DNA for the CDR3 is TGCGCCAGCAGCCAAGAGACGGGACTAGCGGGAGACAATGAGCAGTTCTTC.

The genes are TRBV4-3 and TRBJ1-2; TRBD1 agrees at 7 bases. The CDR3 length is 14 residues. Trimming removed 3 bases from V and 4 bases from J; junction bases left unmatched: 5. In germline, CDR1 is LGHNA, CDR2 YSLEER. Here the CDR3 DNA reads TGCGCCAGCAGCCAGTACAGGGGAGCCTATGGCTACACCTTC. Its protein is CASSQYRGAYGYTF.

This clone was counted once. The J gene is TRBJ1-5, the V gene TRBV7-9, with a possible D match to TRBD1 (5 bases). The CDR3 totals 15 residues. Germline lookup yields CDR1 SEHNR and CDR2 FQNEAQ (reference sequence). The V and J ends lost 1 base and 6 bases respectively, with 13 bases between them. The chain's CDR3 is CASSLVGEAVQPQHF. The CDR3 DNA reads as TGTGCCAGCAGCTTAGTGGGGGAGGCCGTTCAGCCCCAGCATTTT.

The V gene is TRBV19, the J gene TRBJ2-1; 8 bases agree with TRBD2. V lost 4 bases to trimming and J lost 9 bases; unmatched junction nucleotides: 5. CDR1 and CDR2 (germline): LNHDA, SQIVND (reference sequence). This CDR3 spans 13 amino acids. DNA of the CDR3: TGTGCCAGTAGTAAGCGGGAGTTTTCTGAGCAGTTCTTC. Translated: CASSKREFSEQFF.

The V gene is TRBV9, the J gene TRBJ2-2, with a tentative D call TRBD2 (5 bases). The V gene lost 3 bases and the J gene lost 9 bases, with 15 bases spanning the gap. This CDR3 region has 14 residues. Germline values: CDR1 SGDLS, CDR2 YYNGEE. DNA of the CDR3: TGTGCCAGCAGCGGCAAAGCGGACCCCCGGGAGCTGTTTTTT. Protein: CASSGKADPRELFF.

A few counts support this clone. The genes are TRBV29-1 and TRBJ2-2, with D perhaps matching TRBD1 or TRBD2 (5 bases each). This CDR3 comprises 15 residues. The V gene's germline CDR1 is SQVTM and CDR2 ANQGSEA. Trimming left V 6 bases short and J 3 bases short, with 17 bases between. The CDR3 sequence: CSVGTPNSYTGELFF. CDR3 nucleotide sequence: TGCAGCGTCGGGACCCCCAATTCCTACACCGGGGAGCTGTTTTTT.

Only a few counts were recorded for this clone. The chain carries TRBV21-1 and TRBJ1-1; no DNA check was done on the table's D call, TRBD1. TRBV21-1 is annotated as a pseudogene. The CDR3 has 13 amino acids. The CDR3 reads CASSNRVGTEAFF. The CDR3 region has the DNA TGTGCCAGCAGCAACAGGGTTGGCACTGAAGCTTTCTTT.

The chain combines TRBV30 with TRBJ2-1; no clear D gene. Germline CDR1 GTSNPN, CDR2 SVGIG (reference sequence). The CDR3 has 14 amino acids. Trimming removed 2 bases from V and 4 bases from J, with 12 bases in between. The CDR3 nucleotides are TGTGCCTGGAGTAACGGAATTGGATACAATGAGCAGTTCTTC. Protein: CAWSNGIGYNEQFF.

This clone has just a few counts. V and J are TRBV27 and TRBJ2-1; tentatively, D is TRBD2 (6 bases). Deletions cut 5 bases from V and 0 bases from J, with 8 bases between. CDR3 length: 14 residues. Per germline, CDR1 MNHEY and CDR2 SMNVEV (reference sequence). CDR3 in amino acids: CASSAGTSYNEQFF. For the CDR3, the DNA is TGTGCCAGCAGTGCGGGGACCTCCTACAATGAGCAGTTCTTC.

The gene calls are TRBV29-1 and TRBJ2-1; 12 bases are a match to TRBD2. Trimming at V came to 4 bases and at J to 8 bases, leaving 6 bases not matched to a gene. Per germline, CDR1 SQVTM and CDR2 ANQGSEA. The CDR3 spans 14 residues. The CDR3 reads CSVVLAGGRDEQFF. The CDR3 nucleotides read TGCAGCGTTGTCCTAGCGGGGGGGCGGGATGAGCAGTTCTTC.

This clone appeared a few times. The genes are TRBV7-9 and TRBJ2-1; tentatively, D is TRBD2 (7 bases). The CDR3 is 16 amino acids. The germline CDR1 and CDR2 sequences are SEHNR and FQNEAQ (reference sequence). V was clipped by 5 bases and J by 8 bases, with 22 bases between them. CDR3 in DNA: TGTGCCAGCAGCCCTCAAGGCGGGCGGGGGCTCCATGAGCAGTTCTTC. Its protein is CASSPQGGRGLHEQFF.

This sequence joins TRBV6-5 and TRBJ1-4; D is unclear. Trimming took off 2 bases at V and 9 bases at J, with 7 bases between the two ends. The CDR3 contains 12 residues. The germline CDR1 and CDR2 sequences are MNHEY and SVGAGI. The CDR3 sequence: CASSYEGQKLFF. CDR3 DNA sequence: TGTGCCAGCAGTTACGAGGGTCAAAAACTGTTTTTT.